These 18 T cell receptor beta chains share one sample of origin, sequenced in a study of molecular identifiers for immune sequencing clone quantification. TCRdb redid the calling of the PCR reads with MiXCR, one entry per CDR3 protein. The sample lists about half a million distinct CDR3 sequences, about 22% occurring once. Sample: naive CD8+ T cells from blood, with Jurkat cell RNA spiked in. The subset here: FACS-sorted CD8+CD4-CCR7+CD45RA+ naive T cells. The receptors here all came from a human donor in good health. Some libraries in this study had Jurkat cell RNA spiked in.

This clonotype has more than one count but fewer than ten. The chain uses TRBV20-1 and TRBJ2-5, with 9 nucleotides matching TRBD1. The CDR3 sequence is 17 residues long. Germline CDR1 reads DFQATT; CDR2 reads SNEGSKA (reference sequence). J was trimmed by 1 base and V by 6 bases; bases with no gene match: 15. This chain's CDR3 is CSAIIRTGDLGQETQYF. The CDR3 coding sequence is TGCAGTGCCATAATAAGGACAGGGGACTTAGGCCAAGAGACCCAGTACTTC.

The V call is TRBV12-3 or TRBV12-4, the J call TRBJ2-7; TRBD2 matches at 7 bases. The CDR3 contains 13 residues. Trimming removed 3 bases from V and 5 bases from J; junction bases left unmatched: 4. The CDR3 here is CASSFWGGDEQYF. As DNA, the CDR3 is TGTGCCAGCAGTTTTTGGGGGGGGGACGAGCAGTACTTC.

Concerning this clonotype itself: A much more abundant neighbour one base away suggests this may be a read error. The CDR3: CSVVVYQAFYEQYF. DNA of the CDR3: TGCAGCGTTGTAGTTTACCAGGCCTTCTACGAGCAGTACTTC. The rearrangement joins TRBV29-1 to TRBJ2-7; D ambiguous. CDR1 is SQVTM, CDR2 ANQGSEA, per germline. The CDR3 has 14 residues. Deletions cut 4 bases from V and 3 bases from J, with 16 bases between.

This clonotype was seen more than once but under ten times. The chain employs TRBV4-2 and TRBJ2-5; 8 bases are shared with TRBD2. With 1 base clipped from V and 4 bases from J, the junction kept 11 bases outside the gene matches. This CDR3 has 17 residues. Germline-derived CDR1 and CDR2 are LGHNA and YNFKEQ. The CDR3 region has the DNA TGTGCCAGCAGCCAAGCACTGAGCGGGAGAATCCCAGAGACCCAGTACTTC. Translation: CASSQALSGRIPETQYF.

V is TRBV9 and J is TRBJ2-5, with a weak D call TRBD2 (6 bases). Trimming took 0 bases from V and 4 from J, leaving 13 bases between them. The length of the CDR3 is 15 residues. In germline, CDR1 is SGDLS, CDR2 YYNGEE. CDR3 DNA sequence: TGTGCCAGCAGCGTAGAGGCTACCGGGGGAGAGACCCAGTACTTC. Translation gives CASSVEATGGETQYF. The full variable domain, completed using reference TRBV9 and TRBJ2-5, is DSGVTQTPKHLITATGQRVTLRCSPRSGDLSVYWYQQSLDQGLQFLIQYYNGEERAKGNILERFSAQQFPDLHSELNLSSLELGDSALYFCASSVEATGGETQYFGPGTRLLVL.

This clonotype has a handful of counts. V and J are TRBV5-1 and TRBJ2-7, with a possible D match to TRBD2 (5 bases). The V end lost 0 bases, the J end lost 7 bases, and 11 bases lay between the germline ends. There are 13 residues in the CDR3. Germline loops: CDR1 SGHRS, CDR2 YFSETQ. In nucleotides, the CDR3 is TGCGCCAGCAGCTTGGCGGGATGGGGTGAGCAGTACTTC. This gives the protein CASSLAGWGEQYF.

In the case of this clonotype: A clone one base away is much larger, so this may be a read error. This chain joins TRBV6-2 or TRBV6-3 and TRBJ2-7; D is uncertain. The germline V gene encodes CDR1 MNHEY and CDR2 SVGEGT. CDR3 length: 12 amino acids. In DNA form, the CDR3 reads TGTGCCGGCAGCCGGGCGGTCTACGAGCAGTACTTC. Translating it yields CAGSRAVYEQYF.

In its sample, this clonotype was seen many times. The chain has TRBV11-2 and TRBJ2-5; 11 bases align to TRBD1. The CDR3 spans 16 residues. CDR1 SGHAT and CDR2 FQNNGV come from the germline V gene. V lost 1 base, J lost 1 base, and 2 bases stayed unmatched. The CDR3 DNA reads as TGTGCCAGCAGCTTAGCCGGGACAGGGGGCCAAGAGACCCAGTACTTC. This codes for CASSLAGTGGQETQYF.

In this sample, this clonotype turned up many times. CDR3 nucleotide sequence: TGTGCCAGCAGCCAAGCAGCGGGGGTTAGCGAGCAGTACTTC. Translation gives CASSQAAGVSEQYF. The rearrangement joins TRBV4-2 to TRBJ2-7; 8 nucleotides line up with TRBD2. The germline gives CDR1 LGHNA, CDR2 YNFKEQ. Trimming removed 1 base from V and 6 bases from J; junction bases left unmatched: 5. This CDR3 contains 14 residues.

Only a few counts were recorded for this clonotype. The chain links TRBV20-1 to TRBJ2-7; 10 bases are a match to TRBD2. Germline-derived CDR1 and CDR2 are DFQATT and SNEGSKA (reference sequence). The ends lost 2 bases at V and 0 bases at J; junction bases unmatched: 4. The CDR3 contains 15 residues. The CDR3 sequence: CSARLTSGASYEQYF. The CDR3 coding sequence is TGCAGTGCTAGACTTACTAGCGGGGCCTCCTACGAGCAGTACTTC.

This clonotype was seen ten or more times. CDR3 bases: TGTGCCACCAGTGAGAGCGGGAGGCAAACCGGGGAGCTGTTTTTT. This codes for CATSESGRQTGELFF. This chain connects TRBV24-1 to TRBJ2-2; 9 bases agree with TRBD2. The V and J ends lost 4 bases and 5 bases, in that order; junction bases with no gene match: 4. Germline CDR1 reads KGHDR; CDR2 reads SFDVKD. The CDR3 length is 15 residues.

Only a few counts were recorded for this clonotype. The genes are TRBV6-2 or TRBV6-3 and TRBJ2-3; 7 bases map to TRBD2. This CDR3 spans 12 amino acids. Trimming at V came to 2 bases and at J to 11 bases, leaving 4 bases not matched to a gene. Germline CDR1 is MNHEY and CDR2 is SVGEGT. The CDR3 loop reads CASSYRAGVQYF. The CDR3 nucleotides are TGTGCCAGCAGTTACCGGGCGGGAGTGCAGTATTTT.

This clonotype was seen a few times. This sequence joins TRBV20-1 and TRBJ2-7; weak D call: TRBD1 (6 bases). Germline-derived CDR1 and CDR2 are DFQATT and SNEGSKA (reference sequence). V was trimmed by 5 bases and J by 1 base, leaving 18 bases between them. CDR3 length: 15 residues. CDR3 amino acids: CSAGDGLQGSYEQYF. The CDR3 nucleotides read TGCAGTGCTGGTGATGGGCTACAGGGTTCCTACGAGCAGTACTTC.

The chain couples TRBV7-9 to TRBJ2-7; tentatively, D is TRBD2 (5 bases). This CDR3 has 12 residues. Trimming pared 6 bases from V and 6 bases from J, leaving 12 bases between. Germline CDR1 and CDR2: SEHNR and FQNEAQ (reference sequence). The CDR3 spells CASRGLGLEQYF. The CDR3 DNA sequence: TGTGCCAGCAGGGGTCTCGGACTCGAGCAGTACTTC.

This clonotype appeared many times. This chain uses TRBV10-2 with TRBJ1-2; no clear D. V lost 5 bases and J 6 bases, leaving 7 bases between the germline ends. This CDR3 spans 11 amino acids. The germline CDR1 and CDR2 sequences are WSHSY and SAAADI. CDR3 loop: CASSFNNGYTF. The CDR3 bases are TGCGCCAGCAGTTTTAATAATGGCTACACCTTC.

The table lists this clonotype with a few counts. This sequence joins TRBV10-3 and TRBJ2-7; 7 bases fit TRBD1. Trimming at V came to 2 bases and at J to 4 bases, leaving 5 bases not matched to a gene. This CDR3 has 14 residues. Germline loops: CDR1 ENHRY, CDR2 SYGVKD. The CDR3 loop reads CAISEDRVLYEQYF. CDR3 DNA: TGTGCCATCAGTGAGGACAGGGTGCTTTACGAGCAGTACTTC.

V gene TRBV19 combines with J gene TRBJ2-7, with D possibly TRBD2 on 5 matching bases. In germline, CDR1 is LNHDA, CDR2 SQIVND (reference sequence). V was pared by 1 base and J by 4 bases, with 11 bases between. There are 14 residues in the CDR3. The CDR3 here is CASSIGGNRYEQYF. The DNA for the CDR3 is TGTGCCAGTAGTATAGGAGGGAATAGGTACGAGCAGTACTTC.

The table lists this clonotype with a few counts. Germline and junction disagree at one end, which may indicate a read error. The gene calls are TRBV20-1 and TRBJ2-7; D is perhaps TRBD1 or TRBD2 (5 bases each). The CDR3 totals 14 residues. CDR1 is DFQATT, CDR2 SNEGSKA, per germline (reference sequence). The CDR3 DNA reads TGCAGTGCGAGAGGGGCCAGGAGCTCCGACGAGCAGTACTTC. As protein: CSARGARSSDEQYF.